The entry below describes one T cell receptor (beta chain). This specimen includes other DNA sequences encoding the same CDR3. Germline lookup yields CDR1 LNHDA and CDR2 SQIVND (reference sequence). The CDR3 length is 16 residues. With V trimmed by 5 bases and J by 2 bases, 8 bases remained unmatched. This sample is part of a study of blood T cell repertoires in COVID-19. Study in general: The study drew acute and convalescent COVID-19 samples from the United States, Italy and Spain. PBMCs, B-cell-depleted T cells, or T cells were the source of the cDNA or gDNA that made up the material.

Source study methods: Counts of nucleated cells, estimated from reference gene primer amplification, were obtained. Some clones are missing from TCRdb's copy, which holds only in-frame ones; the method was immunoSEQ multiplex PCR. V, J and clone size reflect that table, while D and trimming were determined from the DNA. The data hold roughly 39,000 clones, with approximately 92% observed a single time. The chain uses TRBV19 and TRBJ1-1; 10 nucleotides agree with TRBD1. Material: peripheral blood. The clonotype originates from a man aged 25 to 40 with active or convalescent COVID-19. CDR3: CASSLRQGALNTEAFF. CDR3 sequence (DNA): TGTGCCAGTAGTCTCAGACAGGGGGCGTTAAACACTGAAGCTTTCTTT.